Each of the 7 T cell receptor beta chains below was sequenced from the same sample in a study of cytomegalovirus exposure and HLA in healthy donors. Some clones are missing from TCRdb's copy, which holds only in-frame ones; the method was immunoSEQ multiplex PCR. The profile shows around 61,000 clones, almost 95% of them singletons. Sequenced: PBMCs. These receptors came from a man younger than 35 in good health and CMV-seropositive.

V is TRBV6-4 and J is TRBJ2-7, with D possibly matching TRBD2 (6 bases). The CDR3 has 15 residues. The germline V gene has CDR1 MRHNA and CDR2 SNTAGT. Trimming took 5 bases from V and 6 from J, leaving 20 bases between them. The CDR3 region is CASSPRGGGDGEQYF. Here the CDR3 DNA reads TGTGCCAGCAGTCCCCGAGGCGGCGGGGATGGCGAGCAGTACTTC.

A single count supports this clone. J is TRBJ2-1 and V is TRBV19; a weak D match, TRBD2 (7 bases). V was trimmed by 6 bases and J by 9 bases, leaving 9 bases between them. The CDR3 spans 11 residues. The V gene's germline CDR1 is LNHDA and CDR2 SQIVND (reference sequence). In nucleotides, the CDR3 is TGTGCCAGTAGAAGGGGGGGTGAGCAGTTCTTC. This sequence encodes CASRRGGEQFF.

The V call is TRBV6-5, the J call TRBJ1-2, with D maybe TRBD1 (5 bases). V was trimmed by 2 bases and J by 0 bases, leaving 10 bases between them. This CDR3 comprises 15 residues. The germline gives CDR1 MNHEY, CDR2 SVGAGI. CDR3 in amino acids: CASSYGAASNYGYTF. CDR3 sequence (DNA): TGTGCCAGCAGTTACGGGGCGGCCTCTAACTATGGCTACACCTTC.

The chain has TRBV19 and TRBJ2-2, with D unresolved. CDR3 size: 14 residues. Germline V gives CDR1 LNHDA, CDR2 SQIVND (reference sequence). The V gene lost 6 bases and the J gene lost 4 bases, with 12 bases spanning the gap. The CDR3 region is CASRVLTRTGELFF. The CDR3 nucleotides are TGTGCCAGTAGGGTCCTAACTCGCACCGGGGAGCTGTTTTTT.

The CDR3 coding sequence is TGTGCCAGCAGCTTGCGAGGGCGGCAAGAGACCCAGTACTTC. Its protein is CASSLRGRQETQYF. This chain uses TRBV5-4 with TRBJ2-5, with a tentative D call TRBD2 (5 bases). V lost 1 base, J lost 2 bases, and 9 bases lay in between. This CDR3 region has 14 residues. The germline V gene encodes CDR1 SGHNT and CDR2 YYREEE (reference sequence).

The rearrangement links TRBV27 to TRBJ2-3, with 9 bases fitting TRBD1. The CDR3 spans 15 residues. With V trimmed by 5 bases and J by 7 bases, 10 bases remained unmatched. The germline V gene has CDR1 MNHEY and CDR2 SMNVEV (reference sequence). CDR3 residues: CASSTGTGIRHTQYF. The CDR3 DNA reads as TGTGCCAGCAGTACCGGGACAGGGATTAGACATACGCAGTATTTT.

CDR3 coding DNA: TGTGCCAGCAGCACTTCAGCGGGAGTCGGCGAGCAGTACTTC. Translating it yields CASSTSAGVGEQYF. The V call is TRBV6-5, the J call TRBJ2-7; the match to TRBD2 covers 8 bases. V lost 6 bases, J lost 6 bases, and 10 bases stayed unmatched. Germline CDR1 reads MNHEY; CDR2 reads SVGAGI. CDR3 size: 14 residues.